What follows are 10 T cell receptor beta chains derived from one specimen sequenced in a study of CD8 T cells in Susac syndrome. Random hexamers primed reverse transcription of about 0.45 to 1 ug RNA. TCRdb independently ran MiXCR on the immunoSEQ multiplex PCR reads; one entry per CDR3 protein. The table lists about 240,000 distinct CDR3 sequences, 95% to 97% of them singletons. The sample consisted of CD4+ T cells from PBMCs. These receptors were collected from a human donor with Susac syndrome.

The rearrangement joins TRBV3-1 to TRBJ1-2, with D possibly being TRBD1 (5 bases). The CDR3 has 14 residues. Germline V gene lookup returns CDR1 LGHDT and CDR2 YNNKEL (reference sequence). Trimming removed 1 base from V and 4 bases from J, with 10 bases in between. The DNA for the CDR3 is TGTGCCAGCAGCCAAGTTGGGGGACTCTATGGCTACACCTTC. Its translation is CASSQVGGLYGYTF.

This clonotype was seen only once. The CDR3 DNA follows: TGTGCCAGCAGTGGAAGTATGAACACTGAAGCTTTCTTT. Protein sequence: CASSGSMNTEAFF. The gene calls are TRBV6-1 and TRBJ1-1; no reliable D call. The CDR3 consists of 13 residues. Trimming stripped 4 bases from V and 0 bases from J, with 6 bases between. Per germline, CDR1 MNHNS and CDR2 SASEGT.

The chain is built from TRBV30 and TRBJ1-3; maybe TRBD1 (6 bases). CDR1 and CDR2 (germline): GTSNPN, SVGIG (reference sequence). CDR3 length: 12 residues. V was pared by 4 bases and J by 6 bases, with 10 bases between. The CDR3 is CAWNRDENTIYF. The CDR3 DNA sequence: TGTGCCTGGAACAGGGACGAAAACACCATATATTTT.

The rearrangement uses TRBV10-1 and TRBJ2-3; 11 bases map to TRBD2. Germline V gene sequence: CDR1 WNHNN, CDR2 SYGVQD (reference sequence). The V segment lost 5 bases and the J segment 2 bases; nucleotides outside the gene matches: 6. The CDR3 covers 16 residues. CDR3 residues: CASSKGLAVPTDTQYF. The DNA of the CDR3 is TGCGCCAGCAGTAAGGGACTAGCGGTCCCCACAGATACGCAGTATTTT.

This chain uses TRBV9 with TRBJ2-5; the match to TRBD1 covers 7 bases. CDR1 and CDR2 from the germline V gene are SGDLS and YYNGEE. V gave up 3 bases and J gave up 1 base; unmatched junction bases: 3. The CDR3 consists of 14 residues. Here the CDR3 DNA reads TGTGCCAGCAGCGCCGGACAGGCCCAAGAGACCCAGTACTTC. Translating it yields CASSAGQAQETQYF.

V and J are TRBV3-1 and TRBJ1-2; D ambiguous. V was pared by 0 bases and J by 4 bases, with 18 bases between. CDR1 and CDR2 (germline): LGHDT, YNNKEL (reference sequence). The CDR3 is 17 residues long. The CDR3 region has the DNA TGTGCCAGCAGCCAAGAAAGGTTCTTAGGTCGACTCTATGGCTACACCTTC. Translating gives CASSQERFLGRLYGYTF.

V is TRBV14 and J is TRBJ1-1; D is possibly TRBD1 (6 bases). Germline V gene lookup returns CDR1 SGHDN and CDR2 FVKESK. The length of the CDR3 is 16 residues. Trimming took 3 bases from V and 4 from J, leaving 18 bases between them. The chain's CDR3 is CASSHRGGLPGTEAFF. The CDR3, as DNA: TGTGCCAGCAGCCATCGCGGGGGGCTTCCCGGCACTGAAGCTTTCTTT.

The CDR3 loop is CAWSVGSNQETQYF. CDR3 bases: TGTGCCTGGAGTGTCGGTAGCAATCAAGAGACCCAGTACTTC. The chain combines TRBV30 with TRBJ2-5, with D hard to call. The CDR3 covers 14 residues. With 0 bases removed from V and 2 bases from J, the gap between germline ends came to 10 bases. Per the germline V gene, CDR1 is GTSNPN and CDR2 is SVGIG (reference sequence).

The V and J genes are TRBV5-1 and TRBJ1-2, with 12 bases that match TRBD1. The CDR3 length is 16 residues. From germline, CDR1 is SGHRS and CDR2 YFSETQ. J gave up 4 bases and V 3 bases, and 7 bases lay outside the gene matches. CDR3 coding DNA: TGCGCCAGCAGCTCCGGGGACAGGGGGCGCGGCTATGGCTACACCTTC. Translation: CASSSGDRGRGYGYTF.

V is TRBV2 and J is TRBJ2-3; D is unresolved. The germline V and J ends were trimmed by 7 bases and 2 bases, with 13 bases remaining between them. The CDR3 sequence is 14 residues long. Per the germline V gene, CDR1 is SNHLY and CDR2 is FYNNEI. The CDR3 is CASMAPPATDTQYF. The CDR3 nucleotides are TGTGCCAGCATGGCCCCCCCGGCCACAGATACGCAGTATTTT.